One and the same sample provided the 27 T cell receptor beta chains below, sequenced in a study of CD8 T cells in Susac syndrome. Random hexamers were used to reverse transcribe the RNA input (about 0.5 to 1 ug). TCRdb used MiXCR to reprocess the immunoSEQ multiplex PCR reads, holding one entry per CDR3 protein. This table holds under 200,000 distinct CDR3 sequences, around 96% found once. Input material: CD8+ T cells from PBMCs. These receptors all stem from a human donor with multiple sclerosis.

The rearrangement uses TRBV7-9 and TRBJ1-2; no firm D call. The CDR3 is 12 amino acids. Trimming left V 1 base short and J 7 bases short, with 7 bases between. Germline V gives CDR1 SEHNR, CDR2 FQNEAQ (reference sequence). The CDR3 sequence: CASSLEGSGYTF. DNA of the CDR3: TGTGCCAGCAGCTTAGAAGGGAGTGGCTACACCTTC.

The chain recombines TRBV20-1 with TRBJ2-7; D is unclear. V shed 1 base and J shed 0 bases, with 7 bases lying between them. From germline, CDR1 is DFQATT and CDR2 SNEGSKA (reference sequence). The CDR3 spans 13 residues. CDR3 in amino acids: CSARALSSYEQYF. The CDR3 DNA reads as TGCAGTGCTAGAGCCCTGAGCTCCTACGAGCAGTACTTC.

This chain connects TRBV7-8 to TRBJ2-5; TRBD2 matches at 12 bases. The CDR3 extends over 16 amino acids. Germline trimming cut 5 bases from V and 5 bases from J; bases unmatched to any gene: 9. The germline CDR1 and CDR2 sequences are SGHVS and FQNEAQ. Here the CDR3 reads CASSMGLAGGLETQYF. CDR3 coding DNA: TGTGCCAGCAGCATGGGGCTAGCGGGAGGGCTTGAGACCCAGTACTTC.

V gene TRBV15 combines with J gene TRBJ1-1; no definite D call. CDR3 length: 17 residues. CDR1 is LNHNV and CDR2 is YYDKDF in the germline V gene (reference sequence). V lost 0 bases, J lost 1 base, and 15 bases lay in between. Here the CDR3 DNA reads TGTGCCACCAGCAGAGAGTTGGACGGTACACCGAACACTGAAGCTTTCTTT. It yields the protein CATSRELDGTPNTEAFF.

The chain combines TRBV28 with TRBJ2-1, with TRBD2 matching 10 bases. V was pared by 6 bases and J by 7 bases, with 6 bases of the junction left unmatched. The germline V gene encodes CDR1 MDHEN and CDR2 SYDVKM. The CDR3 extends over 14 amino acids. This CDR3 is CASSIAGGLNEQFF. The DNA for the CDR3 is TGTGCCAGCAGCATAGCGGGAGGTTTGAATGAGCAGTTCTTC.

This chain uses TRBV5-1 with TRBJ2-5, with D possibly TRBD2 on 5 matching bases. CDR3 length: 15 residues. Germline V CDR1 and CDR2: SGHRS, YFSETQ. V gave up 4 bases and J gave up 2 bases, with 15 bases separating them. The CDR3 bases are TGCGCCAGCAGCCGATGGTATCGGGATCAAGAGACCCAGTACTTC. This encodes CASSRWYRDQETQYF.

This clonotype was seen just once. V and J are TRBV27 and TRBJ2-6; no clear D gene. Germline V gene data show CDR1 as MNHEY and CDR2 as SMNVEV (reference sequence). The germline V and J ends were trimmed by 8 bases and 0 bases, with 5 bases remaining between them. The CDR3 sequence is 13 residues long. The CDR3 spells CASRPSGANVLTF. CDR3 nucleotides: TGTGCCAGCCGGCCCTCTGGGGCCAACGTCCTGACTTTC.

The V call is TRBV28, the J call TRBJ2-5; 7 bases map to TRBD2. V gave up 5 bases and J gave up 1 base; unmatched junction bases: 10. Germline lookup yields CDR1 MDHEN and CDR2 SYDVKM. CDR3 length: 16 amino acids. The chain's CDR3 is CASSAQVGGPQETQYF. CDR3 nucleotide sequence: TGTGCCAGCAGTGCCCAAGTGGGAGGGCCCCAAGAGACCCAGTACTTC.

This chain joins TRBV27 and TRBJ2-4; D is undetermined. The CDR3 consists of 14 residues. The germline CDR1 and CDR2 sequences are MNHEY and SMNVEV (reference sequence). V was trimmed by 3 bases and J by 5 bases, leaving 11 bases between them. The CDR3 loop is CASSLDGDENIQYF. In DNA form, the CDR3 reads TGTGCCAGCAGTTTGGATGGGGATGAAAACATTCAGTACTTC.

This clonotype was found once. V gene TRBV3-1 combines with J gene TRBJ2-3; no definite D call. The CDR3 is 13 residues long. CDR1 is LGHDT and CDR2 is YNNKEL in the germline V gene (reference sequence). V lost 0 bases to trimming and J lost 2 bases, with 3 bases between them. CDR3 amino acids: CASSQEITDTQYF. DNA for the CDR3: TGTGCCAGCAGCCAAGAAATCACAGATACGCAGTATTTT.

The gene calls are TRBV23-1 and TRBJ2-3; D unclear. TRBV23-1 is given ORF status, its function remaining uncertain. Trimming pared 0 bases from V and 6 bases from J, leaving 13 bases between. The CDR3 is 15 residues long. CDR3 protein: CASSQSSHEHDTQYF. CDR3 nucleotides: TGCGCCAGCAGTCAATCTTCGCATGAGCACGATACGCAGTATTTT.

The chain uses TRBV6-1 and TRBJ2-1; 7 bases are shared with TRBD1. J lost 1 base, V lost 6 bases, and 9 bases had no gene match. Germline-derived CDR1 and CDR2 are MNHNS and SASEGT. This CDR3 contains 16 residues. The CDR3 here is CASSLITGVSYNEQFF. CDR3 coding DNA: TGTGCCAGCAGCCTTATAACAGGGGTTTCCTACAATGAGCAGTTCTTC.

The chain employs TRBV27 and TRBJ2-5; 7 bases fit TRBD1. With V trimmed by 5 bases and J by 5 bases, 11 bases remained unmatched. The germline V gene has CDR1 MNHEY and CDR2 SMNVEV (reference sequence). The CDR3 has 15 residues. The CDR3 loop is CASSAETGSPETQYF. CDR3 nucleotide sequence: TGTGCCAGCAGTGCCGAGACAGGGTCCCCGGAGACCCAGTACTTC.

The genes are TRBV7-2 and TRBJ2-1; perhaps TRBD1 as D (6 bases). Looked up from germline, CDR1 is SGHTA and CDR2 is FQGNSA. CDR3 size: 14 residues. V was cut by 3 bases and J by 5 bases, with 11 bases left in between. The CDR3 region is CASSFRPGDNEQFF. The CDR3 DNA is TGTGCCAGCAGCTTTCGACCAGGGGACAATGAGCAGTTCTTC. Full variable domain (remainder filled in from reference TRBV7-2 and TRBJ2-1): GAGVSQSPSNKVTEKGKDVELRCDPISGHTALYWYRQSLGQGLEFLIYFQGNSAPDKSGLPSDRFSAERTGGSVSTLTIQRTQQEDSAVYLCASSFRPGDNEQFFGPGTRLTVL.

The chain joins TRBV29-1 to TRBJ2-7; no definite D call. The germline V gene has CDR1 SQVTM and CDR2 ANQGSEA. The CDR3 runs 15 residues. The germline V and J ends were trimmed by 4 bases and 0 bases, with 16 bases remaining between them. The CDR3 DNA sequence: TGCAGCGTTGTGAGGACCGGAGATAGCTCCTACGAGCAGTACTTC. Protein product: CSVVRTGDSSYEQYF.

Details on this clonotype: Sequence at one end of the junction differs from germline and may be a read error. This rearrangement joins TRBV11-2 to TRBJ2-5, with 11 bases that match TRBD2. Germline V lookup: CDR1 SGHAT, CDR2 FQNNGV. The CDR3 sequence is 15 residues long. CDR3 residues: CASSPQLAGGTPADF. DNA of the CDR3: TGTGCCAGCAGCCCGCAGCTAGCGGGGGGTACCCCCGCTGACTTC.

The chain has TRBV2 and TRBJ2-5; 12 nucleotides align to TRBD1. V shed 5 bases and J 5 bases; nucleotides not matched to a gene: 6. CDR1 SNHLY and CDR2 FYNNEI come from the germline V gene. The CDR3 consists of 15 residues. CDR3 coding DNA: TGTGCCAGCAGTACCGGGACAGGGGGCATGGAGACCCAGTACTTC. This sequence encodes CASSTGTGGMETQYF. Complete variable domain (other parts from reference TRBV2 and TRBJ2-5): EPEVTQTPSHQVTQMGQEVILRCVPISNHLYFYWYRQILGQKVEFLVSFYNNEISEKSEIFDDQFSVERPDGSNFTLKIRSTKLEDSAMYFCASSTGTGGMETQYFGPGTRLLVL.

The rearrangement uses TRBV18 and TRBJ2-5; TRBD1 matches 7 bases. The CDR3 consists of 14 residues. V was clipped by 3 bases and J by 2 bases; unmatched bases: 3. Germline loops: CDR1 KGHSH, CDR2 LQKENI. CDR3 loop: CASSPQQGQETQYF. In DNA, the CDR3 is TGTGCCAGCTCACCGCAACAGGGGCAAGAGACCCAGTACTTC.

The chain combines TRBV6-1 with TRBJ2-5; TRBD2 aligns across 7 bases. Trimming took 0 bases from V and 4 from J; bases not matched to a gene: 8. Looked up from germline, CDR1 is MNHNS and CDR2 is SASEGT. The CDR3 is made up of 16 amino acids. The CDR3 spells CASSEASGDGRETQYF. In DNA form, the CDR3 reads TGTGCCAGCAGTGAAGCGAGCGGGGATGGGAGAGAGACCCAGTACTTC.

V usage is TRBV29-1 and J usage is TRBJ2-7; unclear D gene. Per germline, CDR1 SQVTM and CDR2 ANQGSEA. This CDR3 is built from 11 residues. Trimming stripped 5 bases from V and 3 bases from J, with 8 bases between. Written as DNA, the CDR3 is TGCAGCGTTTCCACTGGCTACGAGCAGTACTTC. It yields the protein CSVSTGYEQYF.

The chain joins TRBV15 to TRBJ1-1; TRBD1 agrees at 8 bases. J lost 5 bases, V lost 3 bases, and 8 bases had no gene match. This CDR3 is built from 15 residues. Germline V gives CDR1 LNHNV, CDR2 YYDKDF (reference sequence). In DNA, the CDR3 is TGTGCCACCAGCAGGGAAGACAGGGGAGTGACTGAAGCTTTCTTT. Protein product: CATSREDRGVTEAFF.

The chain carries TRBV19 and TRBJ1-5; D unclear. The ends were cut back, 5 bases at V and 4 bases at J, with 9 bases in the middle. CDR3 length equals 13 residues. From germline, CDR1 is LNHDA and CDR2 SQIVND (reference sequence). This CDR3 reads CASSAARNQPQHF. The CDR3 DNA sequence: TGTGCCAGTAGTGCCGCACGGAATCAGCCCCAGCATTTT.

The chain uses TRBV9 and TRBJ2-1; D gene ambiguous. The V gene's germline CDR1 is SGDLS and CDR2 YYNGEE. V was cut by 4 bases and J by 5 bases, with 4 bases left in between. The CDR3 extends over 11 amino acids. The CDR3 reads CASSINNEQFF. The DNA for the CDR3 is TGTGCCAGCAGCATTAACAATGAGCAGTTCTTC.

V usage is TRBV5-6 and J usage is TRBJ1-1; D is unresolved. Trimming stripped 2 bases from V and 3 bases from J, with 5 bases between. The germline CDR1 and CDR2 sequences are SGHDT and YYEEEE. The CDR3 runs 12 residues. CDR3 in DNA: TGTGCCAGCAGCTTTACGGACACTGAAGCTTTCTTT. Translated, it gives CASSFTDTEAFF.

The chain couples TRBV7-9 to TRBJ2-6; D unclear. The V and J ends lost 5 bases and 0 bases respectively, with 11 bases between them. Germline V CDR1 and CDR2: SEHNR, FQNEAQ (reference sequence). The CDR3 runs to 16 residues. The CDR3 sequence: CASSPRLSSGANVLTF. The CDR3 DNA is TGTGCCAGCAGCCCGCGCCTGAGCTCTGGGGCCAACGTCCTGACTTTC. Supplemented by reference TRBV7-9 and TRBJ2-6, the full variable domain reads DTGVSQNPRHKITKRGQNVTFRCDPISEHNRLYWYRQTLGQGPEFLTYFQNEAQLEKSRLLSDRFSAERPKGSFSTLEIQRTEQGDSAMYLCASSPRLSSGANVLTFGAGSRLTVL.

The CDR3 nucleotides read TGTGCCACCAGCAGACGACTCGAGGCCAAAAACATTCAGTACTTC. It translates to CATSRRLEAKNIQYF. J is TRBJ2-4 and V is TRBV15; D unresolved. The V end was cut by 2 bases, the J end by 1 base, with 9 bases between. The CDR3 runs 15 residues. Germline CDR1 LNHNV, CDR2 YYDKDF (reference sequence).

V gene TRBV29-1 combines with J gene TRBJ2-7; TRBD2 might be the D (5 bases). The CDR3 spans 12 residues. Germline lookup yields CDR1 SQVTM and CDR2 ANQGSEA. Trimming removed 3 bases at V and 0 bases at J, with 6 bases between. CDR3 DNA sequence: TGCAGCGTTGAGGGAGTCTCCTACGAGCAGTACTTC. Its protein is CSVEGVSYEQYF.